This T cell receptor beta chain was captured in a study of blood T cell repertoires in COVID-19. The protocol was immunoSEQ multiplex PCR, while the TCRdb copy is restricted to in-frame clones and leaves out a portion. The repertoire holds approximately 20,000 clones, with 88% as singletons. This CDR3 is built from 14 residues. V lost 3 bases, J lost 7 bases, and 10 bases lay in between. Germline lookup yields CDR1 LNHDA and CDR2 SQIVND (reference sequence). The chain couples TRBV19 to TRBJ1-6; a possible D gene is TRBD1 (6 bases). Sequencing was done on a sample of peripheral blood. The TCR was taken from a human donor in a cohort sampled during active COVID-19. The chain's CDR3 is CASSIWTENSPLHF. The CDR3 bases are TGTGCCAGTAGTATCTGGACAGAAAATTCACCCCTCCACTTT.